Given below is one TCR beta chain in context. The primer mix had 60 Vbeta and 13 Jbeta primers. This table comes from immunoSEQ multiplex PCR, and its TCRdb copy is limited to in-frame clones, with some not included. Here the sample spans under 300,000 clones, 75% to 90% being singletons. The data derive from a study of cytomegalovirus exposure and HLA in healthy donors. Germline CDR1 SNHLY, CDR2 FYNNEI. The CDR3 contains 15 residues. Trimming left V 4 bases short and J 4 bases short, with 16 bases between. This sequence was found in a man in his forties in good health and CMV-seropositive. The sample was PBMCs. The chain couples TRBV2 to TRBJ1-2; TRBD1 is a possible D gene (6 bases). The CDR3 region is CASSVLVGGPYGYTF. The CDR3 DNA follows: TGTGCCAGCAGTGTTCTAGTGGGGGGGCCCTATGGCTACACCTTC.